These 25 T cell receptor beta chains were all obtained from the same sample, sequenced in a study of blood T cell repertoires in COVID-19 (dated by TCRdb to 2018 to 2020). The library was generated by the immunoSEQ multiplex PCR assay. This is the immuneACCESS table as TCRdb keeps it, with only in-frame sequences that have V and J called. A part of the clones is gone; compared with another copy, unresolved V genes explain less than half, and the rest is unexplained. Within this sample are 110,000 or so clones, with around three quarters of them counted one time only. The ten largest clones represent 6.2% of the sample. The sequenced sample consisted of peripheral blood. Receptors originate from a man aged 70-80 years with acute or convalescent COVID-19.

The genes are TRBV6-5 and TRBJ1-5; D perhaps matches TRBD1 (5 bases). Trimming pared 6 bases from V and 9 bases from J, leaving 15 bases between. The CDR3 totals 13 residues. Germline V gives CDR1 MNHEY, CDR2 SVGAGI. The CDR3 region has the DNA TGTGCCAGCAGCTTCATGCGGGGCCCGCCCCAGCATTTT. Translating gives CASSFMRGPPQHF.

The J gene is TRBJ1-3, the V gene TRBV7-2, with a tentative D call TRBD1 (6 bases). This CDR3 is built from 13 residues. Germline V lookup: CDR1 SGHTA, CDR2 FQGNSA. The V gene lost 5 bases and the J gene lost 8 bases, with 13 bases spanning the gap. The CDR3: CASSAGARDTIYF. CDR3 in DNA: TGTGCCAGCAGCGCGGGGGCGCGGGACACCATATATTTT.

The rearrangement links TRBV5-4 to TRBJ1-4; weak D call: TRBD1 (6 bases). Trimming removed 0 bases from V and 8 bases from J, with 14 bases in between. Germline loops: CDR1 SGHNT, CDR2 YYREEE (reference sequence). The CDR3 spans 15 residues. For the CDR3, the DNA is TGTGCCAGCAGCTTGGAACAGGGAGTTGGAGAAAAACTGTTTTTT. This gives the protein CASSLEQGVGEKLFF.

This clone was detected once. This chain connects TRBV5-1 to TRBJ2-7; maybe TRBD1 (6 bases). Germline V gene sequence: CDR1 SGHRS, CDR2 YFSETQ. CDR3 length: 15 amino acids. V lost 1 base and J 3 bases, leaving 14 bases between the germline ends. In DNA form, the CDR3 reads TGCGCCAGCAGCTTGATAGCAGGGGTCGACTACGAGCAGTACTTC. It is translated as CASSLIAGVDYEQYF.

The V gene is TRBV7-9, the J gene TRBJ2-7; 10 positions agree with TRBD1. The germline CDR1 and CDR2 sequences are SEHNR and FQNEAQ (reference sequence). CDR3 size: 17 residues. V shed 5 bases and J 4 bases; nucleotides not matched to a gene: 14. This CDR3 is CASSSGTGAPGGYEQYF. DNA for the CDR3: TGTGCCAGCAGCAGTGGGACAGGGGCCCCCGGGGGTTACGAGCAGTACTTC.

The V gene is TRBV10-1, the J gene TRBJ2-7; 13 nucleotides agree with TRBD2. Germline CDR1 WNHNN, CDR2 SYGVQD (reference sequence). The CDR3 spans 17 residues. The trim removed 4 bases at V and 1 base at J, leaving 7 bases unmatched. The CDR3 nucleotides are TGCGCCAGCAGTGCGGCCGGGACTAGCGGGGTTTCCTACGAGCAGTACTTC. It is translated as CASSAAGTSGVSYEQYF.

This chain uses TRBV2 with TRBJ2-1; TRBD2 might be the D (6 bases). The CDR3 length is 14 residues. The V gene lost 2 bases and the J gene lost 10 bases, with 15 bases spanning the gap. Germline loops: CDR1 SNHLY, CDR2 FYNNEI. CDR3 loop: CASSEYGGSWEQFF. The CDR3 DNA sequence: TGTGCCAGCAGTGAATACGGAGGGTCTTGGGAGCAGTTCTTC.

The chain uses TRBV5-1 and TRBJ2-5, with 8 bases identical to TRBD2. The germline V gene encodes CDR1 SGHRS and CDR2 YFSETQ. Trimming took 3 bases from V and 5 from J; bases not matched to a gene: 6. The CDR3 totals 14 residues. This CDR3 is CASSSRGGRETQYF. CDR3 sequence (DNA): TGCGCCAGCAGCTCCCGGGGGGGCCGGGAGACCCAGTACTTC.

This clone was found once. V and J are TRBV19 and TRBJ1-1; 9 positions agree with TRBD1. The CDR3 runs 15 residues. Trimming at V came to 6 bases and at J to 2 bases, leaving 7 bases not matched to a gene. Germline-derived CDR1 and CDR2 are LNHDA and SQIVND (reference sequence). The CDR3 spells CASRRVTGGNTEAFF. The DNA of the CDR3 is TGTGCCAGTAGGAGGGTGACAGGGGGAAACACTGAAGCTTTCTTT.

The chain uses TRBV2 and TRBJ1-1, with D hard to call. This CDR3 spans 14 amino acids. CDR1 SNHLY and CDR2 FYNNEI come from the germline V gene. The V end was cut by 3 bases, the J end by 1 base, with 9 bases between. In DNA form, the CDR3 reads TGTGCCAGCAGTGATAGAAGTGCGAACACTGAAGCTTTCTTT. This codes for CASSDRSANTEAFF.

V usage is TRBV28 and J usage is TRBJ2-5; D is undetermined. The ends were cut back, 6 bases at V and 5 bases at J, with 13 bases in the middle. Per the germline V gene, CDR1 is MDHEN and CDR2 is SYDVKM. This CDR3 spans 13 amino acids. CDR3: CASSLLGWETQYF. In DNA, the CDR3 is TGTGCCAGCAGCCTCCTAGGTTGGGAGACCCAGTACTTC.

The rearrangement links TRBV12-5 to TRBJ2-1; 10 positions match TRBD1. CDR1 is LGHNT, CDR2 FRNRAP, per germline. V lost 4 bases to trimming and J lost 1 base; unmatched junction nucleotides: 1. The CDR3 covers 15 residues. CDR3 sequence (DNA): TGTGCTAGTGGTTCGGGACAGGGGTCCTACAATGAGCAGTTCTTC. Translated: CASGSGQGSYNEQFF.

This chain uses TRBV6-2 or TRBV6-3 with TRBJ2-1, with 7 bases matching TRBD1. Germline-derived CDR1 and CDR2 are MNHEY and SVGEGT. Trimming at V came to 5 bases and at J to 2 bases, leaving 6 bases not matched to a gene. CDR3 size: 15 residues. The chain's CDR3 is CASSRQGSTYNEQFF. The CDR3 coding sequence is TGTGCCAGCAGTAGACAGGGTTCGACCTACAATGAGCAGTTCTTC.

The CDR3 protein is CASSLDQGTEAFF. The CDR3 DNA follows: TGTGCCAGCAGTTTGGACCAGGGGACTGAAGCTTTCTTT. This chain connects TRBV7-2 to TRBJ1-1, with a tentative D call TRBD1 (6 bases). The CDR3 is 13 residues long. Trimming removed 6 bases from V and 5 bases from J, with 13 bases in between. CDR1 is SGHTA, CDR2 FQGNSA, per germline.

This chain joins TRBV27 and TRBJ1-4, with D possibly TRBD1 on 5 matching bases. The CDR3 contains 15 residues. The germline gives CDR1 MNHEY, CDR2 SMNVEV (reference sequence). V was pared by 1 base and J by 4 bases, with 10 bases between. CDR3 protein: CASSLWQGGNEKLFF. In nucleotides, the CDR3 is TGTGCCAGCAGTTTATGGCAGGGAGGTAATGAAAAACTGTTTTTT.

The chain uses TRBV5-4 and TRBJ2-2; maybe TRBD2 (5 bases). This CDR3 has 16 residues. V was shortened by 4 bases and J by 6 bases, with 19 bases between the two germline ends. Germline V CDR1 and CDR2: SGHNT, YYREEE (reference sequence). The CDR3 DNA follows: TGTGCCAGCAGCACCTCCGGACTTGGGTGGCCCGGGGAGCTGTTTTTT. Protein sequence: CASSTSGLGWPGELFF. The full variable domain, with the rest looked up from reference TRBV5-4 and TRBJ2-2, is ETGVTQSPTHLIKTRGQQVTLRCSSQSGHNTVSWYQQALGQGPQFIFQYYREEENGRGNFPPRFSGLQFPNYSSELNVNALELDDSALYLCASSTSGLGWPGELFFGEGSRLTVL.

CDR3 DNA sequence: TGTGCCAGCAGTCCAGGGGGCGCAAACTATGGCTACACCTTC. Residues: CASSPGGANYGYTF. The chain uses TRBV6-1 and TRBJ1-2; 8 positions match TRBD1. This CDR3 contains 14 residues. V trimming: 5 bases; J trimming: 2 bases; junction bases outside the gene matches: 4. Germline values: CDR1 MNHNS, CDR2 SASEGT.

This sequence joins TRBV5-1 and TRBJ2-5; maybe TRBD2 (6 bases). The CDR3 is 15 residues long. V was clipped by 7 bases and J by 0 bases, with 16 bases between them. Per germline, CDR1 SGHRS and CDR2 YFSETQ. The CDR3 reads CASGVAGSNQETQYF. The CDR3 coding sequence is TGCGCCAGCGGAGTAGCCGGGAGCAACCAAGAGACCCAGTACTTC.

The CDR3 DNA reads as TGTGCCAGCCCGGACAGGCCAAACTACGAGCAGTACTTC. It specifies CASPDRPNYEQYF. This sequence joins TRBV27 and TRBJ2-7; 7 nucleotides match TRBD1. This CDR3 is built from 13 residues. Germline assignment: CDR1 MNHEY and CDR2 SMNVEV (reference sequence). V shed 8 bases and J 3 bases; nucleotides not matched to a gene: 7.

The J gene is TRBJ2-7, the V gene TRBV18, with D maybe TRBD2 (6 bases). The CDR3 loop spans 14 amino acids. Trimming cost V 0 bases and J 4 bases, with 10 bases left between them. Germline loops: CDR1 KGHSH, CDR2 LQKENI. The CDR3 here is CASSPPGGGYEQYF. CDR3 DNA sequence: TGTGCCAGCTCACCACCCGGGGGAGGTTACGAGCAGTACTTC.

The chain combines TRBV5-5 with TRBJ1-2; 8 nucleotides match TRBD1. The CDR3 is 17 residues long. V shed 1 base, J shed 7 bases, and the junction held 15 bases outside the gene matches. From germline, CDR1 is SGHKS and CDR2 YYEKEE (reference sequence). CDR3 protein: CASSLTSQRQGAGGYTF. The CDR3 DNA follows: TGTGCCAGCAGCTTGACCTCTCAGAGGCAGGGGGCCGGTGGCTACACCTTC.

This clone has just a few counts. The chain recombines TRBV19 with TRBJ2-7, with 7 bases that match TRBD2. Looked up from germline, CDR1 is LNHDA and CDR2 is SQIVND (reference sequence). V lost 10 bases, J lost 2 bases, and 11 bases stayed unmatched. This CDR3 has 14 residues. As DNA, the CDR3 is TGTGCCACGTCGGTCGCGGGAGAAACCTACGAGCAGTACTTC. Its translation: CATSVAGETYEQYF.

V and J are TRBV7-9 and TRBJ2-7, with 8 bases fitting TRBD2. CDR1 and CDR2 (germline): SEHNR, FQNEAQ (reference sequence). With 5 bases clipped from V and 8 bases from J, the junction kept 11 bases outside the gene matches. The length of the CDR3 is 14 residues. The CDR3 nucleotides read TGTGCCAGCAGCCCCCCGCTCGGGAGGGGGAAGCAGTACTTC. Residues: CASSPPLGRGKQYF.

The chain combines TRBV20-1 with TRBJ2-5; D might be TRBD1 (5 bases). Trimming cost V 3 bases and J 5 bases, with 16 bases left between them. The CDR3 sequence is 14 residues long. Germline V gene sequence: CDR1 DFQATT, CDR2 SNEGSKA (reference sequence). The CDR3 region has the DNA TGCAGTGCTAGTGGAGTTGGGCCAGGGGAGACCCAGTACTTC. Translating gives CSASGVGPGETQYF.

The chain joins TRBV5-6 to TRBJ1-1, with D unclear. Germline V gene sequence: CDR1 SGHDT, CDR2 YYEEEE. With 0 bases removed from V and 2 bases from J, the gap between germline ends came to 11 bases. This CDR3 contains 15 residues. CDR3: CASSLAPGGNTEAFF. CDR3 DNA: TGTGCCAGCAGCTTGGCCCCGGGTGGCAACACTGAAGCTTTCTTT. Using reference TRBV5-6 and TRBJ1-1 for the parts outside the CDR3, the full variable domain is DAGVTQSPTHLIKTRGQQVTLRCSPKSGHDTVSWYQQALGQGPQFIFQYYEEEERQRGNFPDRFSGHQFPNYSSELNVNALLLGDSALYLCASSLAPGGNTEAFFGQGTRLTVV.